This entry lists 11 T cell receptor beta chains sequenced from one sample in a study of spatial heterogeneity in lung cancer. Time point denoted: sample taken at primary tumor resection. Tumor, nontumor lung or frozen PBMC supplied whole RNA that was sequenced unsorted. One entry per CDR3 protein results from TCRdb running MiXCR on the 5' RACE reads. Among 10,000 to 15,000 distinct CDR3 sequences listed, about 3.9% were seen once. Sequenced here: PBMCs, sampled at surgery. The receptors shown here come from a male donor with early-stage non-small cell lung cancer.

This clonotype was seen ten or more times. Little can be read into the size of this beta chain, an off-target read in a library designed for alpha chains. The chain links TRBV30 to TRBJ2-5; D remains unclear. The CDR3 runs to 13 residues. V lost 3 bases to trimming and J lost 4 bases, with 12 bases between them. Germline CDR1 and CDR2: GTSNPN and SVGIG (reference sequence). The CDR3 coding sequence is TGTGCCTGGAGAGAGCCACCGGCAGAGACCCAGTACTTC. Its translation: CAWREPPAETQYF.

This clonotype was picked up many times. In a library made to pick up alpha chains, this beta chain is a stray read with a size that means little. The rearrangement links TRBV28 to TRBJ2-3, with D uncertain. CDR3 length equals 13 residues. CDR1 is MDHEN and CDR2 is SYDVKM in the germline V gene. V was clipped by 7 bases and J by 0 bases, with 8 bases between them. In nucleotides, the CDR3 is TGTGCCAGCAACCCCGACAGCACAGATACGCAGTATTTT. Encoded protein: CASNPDSTDTQYF.

This clonotype has ten or more counts. The library was designed around alpha chains, so this beta chain is a stray read whose abundance carries little weight. This rearrangement joins TRBV20-1 to TRBJ1-5, with 7 positions matching TRBD1. CDR3 length: 15 amino acids. Looked up from germline, CDR1 is DFQATT and CDR2 is SNEGSKA (reference sequence). J was trimmed by 0 bases and V by 2 bases; bases with no gene match: 4. The CDR3 loop reads CSARWPGGSNQPQHF. CDR3 DNA: TGCAGTGCTAGATGGCCAGGGGGTAGCAATCAGCCCCAGCATTTT.

This clonotype appeared many times. This beta chain is an off-target read within a library intended for alpha chains, so its frequency means little. The chain combines TRBV24-1 with TRBJ2-2; 8 bases map to TRBD1. V gave up 2 bases and J gave up 4 bases; unmatched junction bases: 2. There are 15 residues in the CDR3. Germline CDR1 KGHDR, CDR2 SFDVKD. CDR3 in amino acids: CATSDSRGLTGELFF. CDR3 in DNA: TGTGCCACCAGTGATTCCAGGGGGCTCACCGGGGAGCTGTTTTTT.

This clonotype has ten or more counts. The library was prepared for alpha chains; this beta chain is a stray read, so its frequency means little. V usage is TRBV2 and J usage is TRBJ2-7; 8 bases match TRBD2. From germline, CDR1 is SNHLY and CDR2 FYNNEI. V lost 7 bases to trimming and J lost 4 bases; unmatched junction nucleotides: 6. The CDR3 covers 13 residues. DNA for the CDR3: TGTGCCAGCAAGGAGCGGGAGTTGTACGAGCAGTACTTC. It specifies CASKERELYEQYF.

This clonotype has at least ten counts. In a library made to pick up alpha chains, this beta chain is a stray read with a size that means little. CDR3 coding DNA: TGTGCCAGCAGCCAAGGGACAGGGGCGATGATGAACACTGAAGCTTTCTTT. Residues: CASSQGTGAMMNTEAFF. The chain couples TRBV27 to TRBJ1-1; 10 bases align to TRBD1. The CDR3 contains 17 residues. Germline CDR1 reads MNHEY; CDR2 reads SMNVEV (reference sequence). Losses at the gene ends were 6 bases for V and 0 bases for J; bases not matched to a gene: 10.

This clonotype was recorded many times. Little can be read into the size of this beta chain, an off-target read in a library designed for alpha chains. V and J are TRBV5-4 and TRBJ2-3; TRBD2 aligns across 7 bases. This CDR3 region has 16 residues. Germline V lookup: CDR1 SGHNT, CDR2 YYREEE (reference sequence). V lost 2 bases to trimming and J lost 1 base; unmatched junction nucleotides: 7. This chain's CDR3 is CASSLRLAVGTDTQYF. The CDR3 nucleotides are TGTGCCAGCAGCTTAAGACTAGCAGTAGGCACAGATACGCAGTATTTT.

This clonotype was recorded at least ten times. The size of this beta chain means little, since it is a stray read in a library made for alpha chains. The chain combines TRBV15 with TRBJ2-7; 7 bases agree with TRBD1. The V and J ends lost 5 bases and 3 bases, in that order; junction bases with no gene match: 4. Germline values: CDR1 LNHNV, CDR2 YYDKDF (reference sequence). This CDR3 is 13 amino acids long. CDR3 DNA sequence: TGTGCCACCAGCGGCCGGGACAGCTACGAGCAGTACTTC. The encoded protein is CATSGRDSYEQYF.

This clonotype was found many times. Little can be read into the size of this beta chain, an off-target read in a library designed for alpha chains. The chain joins TRBV18 to TRBJ1-2, with TRBD1 as a possible D gene (6 bases). CDR3 length equals 13 residues. Trimming stripped 4 bases from V and 5 bases from J, with 11 bases between. Germline CDR1 reads KGHSH; CDR2 reads LQKENI. The CDR3 here is CASSLDSIYGYTF. The CDR3 DNA follows: TGTGCCAGCTCACTGGACAGCATTTATGGCTACACCTTC.

This clonotype was found many times. Since it is a stray read in a library aimed at alpha chains, this beta chain has a size that is not meaningful. The chain carries TRBV12-3 or TRBV12-4 and TRBJ2-1, with 9 bases fitting TRBD2. J gave up 3 bases and V 6 bases, and 9 bases lay outside the gene matches. The CDR3 consists of 16 residues. The CDR3 region is CASSSPLAGIYNEQFF. CDR3 DNA sequence: TGTGCCAGCAGCTCCCCCCTAGCGGGGATCTACAATGAGCAGTTCTTC.

This clonotype was detected ten times or more. This beta chain is an off-target read within a library intended for alpha chains, so its frequency means little. The V gene is TRBV20-1, the J gene TRBJ2-4; 13 positions match TRBD2. This CDR3 contains 18 residues. Germline CDR1 and CDR2: DFQATT and SNEGSKA (reference sequence). The ends lost 3 bases at V and 1 base at J; junction bases unmatched: 9. CDR3 coding DNA: TGCAGTGCTAGGCCCCGGGGACTAGCGGGAACGGCCAAAAACATTCAGTACTTC. Protein: CSARPRGLAGTAKNIQYF.